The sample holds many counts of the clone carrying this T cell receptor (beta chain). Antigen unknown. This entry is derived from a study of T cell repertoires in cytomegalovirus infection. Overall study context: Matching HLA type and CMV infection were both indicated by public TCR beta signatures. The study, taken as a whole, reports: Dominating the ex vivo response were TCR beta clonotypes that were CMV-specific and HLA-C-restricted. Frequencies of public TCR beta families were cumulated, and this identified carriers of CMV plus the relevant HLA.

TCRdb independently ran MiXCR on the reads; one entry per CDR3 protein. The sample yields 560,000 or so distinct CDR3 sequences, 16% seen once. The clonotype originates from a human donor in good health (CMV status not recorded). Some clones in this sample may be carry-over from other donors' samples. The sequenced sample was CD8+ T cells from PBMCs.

This CDR3 reads CASKVGTRHQPQHF. In DNA, the CDR3 is TGTGCCAGTAAGGTGGGGACGAGGCATCAGCCCCAGCATTTT. The chain uses TRBV19 and TRBJ1-5; D is perhaps TRBD1 (5 bases). Trimming pared 7 bases from V and 5 bases from J, leaving 15 bases between. Germline CDR1 is LNHDA and CDR2 is SQIVND (reference sequence). This CDR3 contains 14 residues.